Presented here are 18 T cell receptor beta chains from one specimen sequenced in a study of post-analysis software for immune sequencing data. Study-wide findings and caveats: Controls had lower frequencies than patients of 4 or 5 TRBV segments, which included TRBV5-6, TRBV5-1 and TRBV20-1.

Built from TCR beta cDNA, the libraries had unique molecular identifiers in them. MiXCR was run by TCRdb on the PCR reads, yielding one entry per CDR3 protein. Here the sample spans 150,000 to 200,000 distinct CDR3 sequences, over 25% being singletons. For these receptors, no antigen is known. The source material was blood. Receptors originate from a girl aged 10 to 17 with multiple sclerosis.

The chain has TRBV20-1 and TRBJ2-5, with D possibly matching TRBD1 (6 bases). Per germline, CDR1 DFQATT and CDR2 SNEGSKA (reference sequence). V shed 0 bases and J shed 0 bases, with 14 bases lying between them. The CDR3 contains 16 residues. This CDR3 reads CSARDWGQDHQETQYF. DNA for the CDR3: TGCAGTGCTAGAGATTGGGGACAAGACCACCAAGAGACCCAGTACTTC.

The CDR3 here is CASSALTDTQYF. The CDR3 bases are TGTGCCAGCAGCGCCCTTACAGATACGCAGTATTTT. The gene calls are TRBV9 and TRBJ2-3, with D uncertain. CDR3 length: 12 residues. Between the trimmed V and J ends, which lost 3 bases and 3 bases, there was a span of 5 bases. Germline values: CDR1 SGDLS, CDR2 YYNGEE.

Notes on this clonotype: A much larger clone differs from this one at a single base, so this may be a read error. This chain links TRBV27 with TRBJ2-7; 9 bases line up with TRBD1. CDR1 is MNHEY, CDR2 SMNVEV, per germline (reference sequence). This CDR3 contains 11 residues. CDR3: CVSGQGNEQYF. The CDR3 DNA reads TGTGTCTCCGGACAGGGGAACGAGCAGTACTTC.

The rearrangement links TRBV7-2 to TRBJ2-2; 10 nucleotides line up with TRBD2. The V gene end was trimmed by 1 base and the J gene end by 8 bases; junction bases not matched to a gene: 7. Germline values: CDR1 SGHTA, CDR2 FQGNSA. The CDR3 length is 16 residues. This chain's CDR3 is CASSLVLSGLAGELFF. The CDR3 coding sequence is TGTGCCAGCAGCTTAGTTTTGTCGGGACTAGCGGGGGAGCTGTTTTTT.

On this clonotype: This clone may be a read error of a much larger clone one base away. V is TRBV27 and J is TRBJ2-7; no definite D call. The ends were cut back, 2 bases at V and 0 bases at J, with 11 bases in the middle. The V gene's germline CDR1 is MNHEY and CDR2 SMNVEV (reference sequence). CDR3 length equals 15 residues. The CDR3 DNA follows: TGTGCCAGCAGTTTACACCCAGGAAGCTCCTACGAGCAGTACTTC. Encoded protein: CASSLHPGSSYEQYF.

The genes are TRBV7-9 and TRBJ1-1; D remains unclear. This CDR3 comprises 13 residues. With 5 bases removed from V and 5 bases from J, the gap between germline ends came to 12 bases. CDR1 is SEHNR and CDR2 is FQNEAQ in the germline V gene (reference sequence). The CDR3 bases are TGTGCCAGCAGCCCCCCGGGCAGGACTGAAGCTTTCTTT. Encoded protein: CASSPPGRTEAFF.

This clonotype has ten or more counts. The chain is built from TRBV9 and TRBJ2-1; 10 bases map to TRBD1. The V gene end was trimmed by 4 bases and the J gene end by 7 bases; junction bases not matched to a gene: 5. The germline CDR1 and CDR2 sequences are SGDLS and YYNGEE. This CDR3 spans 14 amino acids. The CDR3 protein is CASSPQDRGNEQFF. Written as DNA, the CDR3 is TGTGCCAGCAGCCCACAGGACAGGGGGAATGAGCAGTTCTTC. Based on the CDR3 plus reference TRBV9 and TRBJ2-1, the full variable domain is DSGVTQTPKHLITATGQRVTLRCSPRSGDLSVYWYQQSLDQGLQFLIQYYNGEERAKGNILERFSAQQFPDLHSELNLSSLELGDSALYFCASSPQDRGNEQFFGPGTRLTVL.

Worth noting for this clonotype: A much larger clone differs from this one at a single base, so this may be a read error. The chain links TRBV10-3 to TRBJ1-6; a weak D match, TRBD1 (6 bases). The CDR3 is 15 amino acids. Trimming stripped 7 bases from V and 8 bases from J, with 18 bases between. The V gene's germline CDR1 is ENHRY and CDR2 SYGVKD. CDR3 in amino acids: CAINEITGKDSPLHF. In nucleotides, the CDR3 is TGTGCCATCAACGAGATAACAGGGAAGGATTCACCCCTCCACTTT.

The CDR3 reads CASSESGGPISGANVLTF. The CDR3 DNA sequence: TGTGCCAGCAGCGAGTCAGGGGGCCCTATCTCTGGGGCCAACGTCCTGACTTTC. The V gene is TRBV9, the J gene TRBJ2-6; the match to TRBD1 covers 8 bases. V lost 3 bases and J lost 0; bases outside the gene matches: 8. The CDR3 is made up of 18 amino acids. Per germline, CDR1 SGDLS and CDR2 YYNGEE.

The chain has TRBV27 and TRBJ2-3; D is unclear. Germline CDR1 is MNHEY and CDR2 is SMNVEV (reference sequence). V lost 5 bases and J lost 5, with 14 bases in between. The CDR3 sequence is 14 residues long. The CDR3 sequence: CASSMGSPGDTQYF. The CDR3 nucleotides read TGTGCCAGCAGTATGGGATCCCCCGGAGATACGCAGTATTTT.

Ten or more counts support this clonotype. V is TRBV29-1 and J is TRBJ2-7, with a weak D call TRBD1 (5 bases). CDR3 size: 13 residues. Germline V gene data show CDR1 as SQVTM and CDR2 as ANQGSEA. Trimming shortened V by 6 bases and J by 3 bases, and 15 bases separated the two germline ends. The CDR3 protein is CSVLRPGIYEQYF. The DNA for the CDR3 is TGCAGCGTCCTGCGGCCAGGGATCTACGAGCAGTACTTC.

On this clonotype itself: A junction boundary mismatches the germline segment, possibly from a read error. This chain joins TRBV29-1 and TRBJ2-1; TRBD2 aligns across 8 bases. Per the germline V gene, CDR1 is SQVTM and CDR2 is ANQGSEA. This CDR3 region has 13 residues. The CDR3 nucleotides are TGCAGCGCCTCGGGACTAGTAGGGAGGGAGCGGTTCTTC. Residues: CSASGLVGRERFF.

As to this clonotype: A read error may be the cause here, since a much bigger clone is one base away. CDR3 sequence (DNA): TGCAGTGCCTCGGGACTAGCGGGAGATCGGTACGAGCGGTACTTC. Its protein is CSASGLAGDRYERYF. The chain couples TRBV20-1 to TRBJ2-7, with 14 bases lining up with TRBD2. CDR1 is DFQATT and CDR2 is SNEGSKA in the germline V gene (reference sequence). The CDR3 spans 15 residues.

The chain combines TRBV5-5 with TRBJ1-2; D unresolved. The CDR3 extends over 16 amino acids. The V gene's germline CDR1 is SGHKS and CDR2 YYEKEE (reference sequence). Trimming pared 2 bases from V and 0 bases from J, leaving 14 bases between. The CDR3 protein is CASSFSISTPNYGYTF. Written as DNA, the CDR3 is TGTGCCAGCAGCTTCTCTATCTCGACCCCTAACTATGGCTACACCTTC.

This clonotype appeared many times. This chain's CDR3 is CASSYSWALKANYGYTF. The CDR3 DNA reads TGTGCCAGCAGTTACTCGTGGGCCCTCAAGGCTAACTATGGCTACACCTTC. This chain links TRBV6-5 with TRBJ1-2; D unclear. This CDR3 spans 17 amino acids. Germline CDR1 MNHEY, CDR2 SVGAGI. V dropped 0 bases and J dropped 0 bases, with 14 bases sitting between them.

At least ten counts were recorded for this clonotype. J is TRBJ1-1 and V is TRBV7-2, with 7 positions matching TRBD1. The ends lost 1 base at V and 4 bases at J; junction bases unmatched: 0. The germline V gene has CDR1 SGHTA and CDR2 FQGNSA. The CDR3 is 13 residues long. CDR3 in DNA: TGTGCCAGCAGCTTAGAGGGGGCCACTGAAGCTTTCTTT. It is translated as CASSLEGATEAFF.

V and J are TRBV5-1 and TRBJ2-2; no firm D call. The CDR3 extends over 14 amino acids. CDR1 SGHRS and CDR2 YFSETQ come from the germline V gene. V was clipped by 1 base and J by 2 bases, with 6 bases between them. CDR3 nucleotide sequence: TGCGCCAGCAGCTTGTTTTATAACACCGGGGAGCTGTTTTTT. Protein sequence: CASSLFYNTGELFF. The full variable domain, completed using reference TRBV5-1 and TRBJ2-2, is KAGVTQTPRYLIKTRGQQVTLSCSPISGHRSVSWYQQTPGQGLQFLFEYFSETQRNKGNFPGRFSGRQFSNSRSEMNVSTLELGDSALYLCASSLFYNTGELFFGEGSRLTVL.

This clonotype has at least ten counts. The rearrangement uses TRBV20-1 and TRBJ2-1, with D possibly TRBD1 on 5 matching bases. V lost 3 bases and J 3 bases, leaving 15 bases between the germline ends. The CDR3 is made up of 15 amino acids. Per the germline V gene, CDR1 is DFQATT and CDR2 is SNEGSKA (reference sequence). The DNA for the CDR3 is TGCAGTGCTAGTGGGTCAACACAGGACTACAATGAGCAGTTCTTC. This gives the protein CSASGSTQDYNEQFF.